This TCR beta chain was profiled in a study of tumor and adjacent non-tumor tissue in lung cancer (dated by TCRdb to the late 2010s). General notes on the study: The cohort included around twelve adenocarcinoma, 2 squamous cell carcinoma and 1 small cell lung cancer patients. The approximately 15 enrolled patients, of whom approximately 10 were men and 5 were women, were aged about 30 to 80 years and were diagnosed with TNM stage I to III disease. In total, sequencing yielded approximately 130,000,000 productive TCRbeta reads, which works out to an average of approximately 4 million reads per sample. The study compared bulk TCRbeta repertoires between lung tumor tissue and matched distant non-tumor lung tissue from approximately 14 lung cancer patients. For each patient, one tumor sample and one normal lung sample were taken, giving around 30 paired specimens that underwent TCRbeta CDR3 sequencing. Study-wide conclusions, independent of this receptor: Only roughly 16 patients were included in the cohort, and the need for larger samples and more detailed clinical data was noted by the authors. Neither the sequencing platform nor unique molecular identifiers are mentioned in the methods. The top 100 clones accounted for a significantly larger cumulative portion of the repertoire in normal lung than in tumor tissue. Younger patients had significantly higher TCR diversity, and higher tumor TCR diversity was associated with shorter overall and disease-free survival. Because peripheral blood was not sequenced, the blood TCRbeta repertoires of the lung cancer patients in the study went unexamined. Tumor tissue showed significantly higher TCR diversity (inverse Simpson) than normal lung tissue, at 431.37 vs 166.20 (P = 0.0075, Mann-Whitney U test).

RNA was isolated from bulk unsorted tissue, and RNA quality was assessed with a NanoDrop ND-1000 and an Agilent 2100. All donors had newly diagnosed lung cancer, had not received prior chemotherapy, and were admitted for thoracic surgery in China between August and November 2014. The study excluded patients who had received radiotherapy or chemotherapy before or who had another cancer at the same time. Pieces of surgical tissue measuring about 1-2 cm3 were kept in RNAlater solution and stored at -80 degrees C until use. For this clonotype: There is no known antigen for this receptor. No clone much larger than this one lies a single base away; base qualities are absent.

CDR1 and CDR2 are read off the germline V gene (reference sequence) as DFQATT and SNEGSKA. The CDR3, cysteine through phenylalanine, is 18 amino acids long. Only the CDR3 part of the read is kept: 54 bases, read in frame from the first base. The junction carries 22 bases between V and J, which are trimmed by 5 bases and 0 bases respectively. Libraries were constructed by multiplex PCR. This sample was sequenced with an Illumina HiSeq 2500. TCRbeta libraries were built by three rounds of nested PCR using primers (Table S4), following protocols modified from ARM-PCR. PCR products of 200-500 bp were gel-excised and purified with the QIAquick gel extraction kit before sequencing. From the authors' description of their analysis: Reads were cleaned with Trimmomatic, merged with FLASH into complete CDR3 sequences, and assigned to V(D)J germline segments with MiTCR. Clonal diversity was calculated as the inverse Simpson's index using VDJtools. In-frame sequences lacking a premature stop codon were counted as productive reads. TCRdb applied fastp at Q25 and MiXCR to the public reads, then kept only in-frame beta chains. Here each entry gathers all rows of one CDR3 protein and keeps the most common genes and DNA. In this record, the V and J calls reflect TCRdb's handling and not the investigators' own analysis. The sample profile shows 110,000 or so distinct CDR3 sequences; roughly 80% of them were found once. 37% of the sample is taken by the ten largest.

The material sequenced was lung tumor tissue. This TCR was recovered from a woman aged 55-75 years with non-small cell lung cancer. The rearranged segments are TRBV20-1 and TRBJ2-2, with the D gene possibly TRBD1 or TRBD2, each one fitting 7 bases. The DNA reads TGCAGTGCTTCAGGGGGGGATATCGGGGCCACGAACACCGGGGAGCTGTTTTTT. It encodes CSASGGDIGATNTGELFF.